This T cell receptor (beta chain) was profiled in a study of sequential checkpoint blockade in melanoma. Study context: Arm A got nivolumab then ipilimumab; arm B the reverse, 1:1.

The germline CDR1 and CDR2 sequences are WSHSY and SAAADI. Trimming took off 0 bases at V and 1 base at J, with 12 bases between the two ends. The CDR3 runs 17 residues. This clone was detected only once. Libraries were prepared by immunoSEQ multiplex PCR; TCRdb keeps only in-frame clonotypes and omits some of them. This table holds around 40,000 clones, around 86% found once. Noted treatment: randomized to nivolumab then ipilimumab (arm A) or the reverse (arm B). DNA-damaging chemotherapy had not been given to any patient beforehand. From thawed PBMCs, live CD3+CD8+ cells negative for CD19 and CD56 were sorted.

The chain joins TRBV10-2 to TRBJ2-2; a weak D match, TRBD2 (6 bases). The receptor was isolated from a human donor with melanoma. Material: CD8+ T cells sorted from blood (inferred from file names), obtained from a patient given nivolumab and ipilimumab in sequence. The CDR3 nucleotides are TGCGCCAGCAGTGAGTCGGCATCCGGGAGGAACACCGGGGAGCTGTTTTTT. Its translation is CASSESASGRNTGELFF.